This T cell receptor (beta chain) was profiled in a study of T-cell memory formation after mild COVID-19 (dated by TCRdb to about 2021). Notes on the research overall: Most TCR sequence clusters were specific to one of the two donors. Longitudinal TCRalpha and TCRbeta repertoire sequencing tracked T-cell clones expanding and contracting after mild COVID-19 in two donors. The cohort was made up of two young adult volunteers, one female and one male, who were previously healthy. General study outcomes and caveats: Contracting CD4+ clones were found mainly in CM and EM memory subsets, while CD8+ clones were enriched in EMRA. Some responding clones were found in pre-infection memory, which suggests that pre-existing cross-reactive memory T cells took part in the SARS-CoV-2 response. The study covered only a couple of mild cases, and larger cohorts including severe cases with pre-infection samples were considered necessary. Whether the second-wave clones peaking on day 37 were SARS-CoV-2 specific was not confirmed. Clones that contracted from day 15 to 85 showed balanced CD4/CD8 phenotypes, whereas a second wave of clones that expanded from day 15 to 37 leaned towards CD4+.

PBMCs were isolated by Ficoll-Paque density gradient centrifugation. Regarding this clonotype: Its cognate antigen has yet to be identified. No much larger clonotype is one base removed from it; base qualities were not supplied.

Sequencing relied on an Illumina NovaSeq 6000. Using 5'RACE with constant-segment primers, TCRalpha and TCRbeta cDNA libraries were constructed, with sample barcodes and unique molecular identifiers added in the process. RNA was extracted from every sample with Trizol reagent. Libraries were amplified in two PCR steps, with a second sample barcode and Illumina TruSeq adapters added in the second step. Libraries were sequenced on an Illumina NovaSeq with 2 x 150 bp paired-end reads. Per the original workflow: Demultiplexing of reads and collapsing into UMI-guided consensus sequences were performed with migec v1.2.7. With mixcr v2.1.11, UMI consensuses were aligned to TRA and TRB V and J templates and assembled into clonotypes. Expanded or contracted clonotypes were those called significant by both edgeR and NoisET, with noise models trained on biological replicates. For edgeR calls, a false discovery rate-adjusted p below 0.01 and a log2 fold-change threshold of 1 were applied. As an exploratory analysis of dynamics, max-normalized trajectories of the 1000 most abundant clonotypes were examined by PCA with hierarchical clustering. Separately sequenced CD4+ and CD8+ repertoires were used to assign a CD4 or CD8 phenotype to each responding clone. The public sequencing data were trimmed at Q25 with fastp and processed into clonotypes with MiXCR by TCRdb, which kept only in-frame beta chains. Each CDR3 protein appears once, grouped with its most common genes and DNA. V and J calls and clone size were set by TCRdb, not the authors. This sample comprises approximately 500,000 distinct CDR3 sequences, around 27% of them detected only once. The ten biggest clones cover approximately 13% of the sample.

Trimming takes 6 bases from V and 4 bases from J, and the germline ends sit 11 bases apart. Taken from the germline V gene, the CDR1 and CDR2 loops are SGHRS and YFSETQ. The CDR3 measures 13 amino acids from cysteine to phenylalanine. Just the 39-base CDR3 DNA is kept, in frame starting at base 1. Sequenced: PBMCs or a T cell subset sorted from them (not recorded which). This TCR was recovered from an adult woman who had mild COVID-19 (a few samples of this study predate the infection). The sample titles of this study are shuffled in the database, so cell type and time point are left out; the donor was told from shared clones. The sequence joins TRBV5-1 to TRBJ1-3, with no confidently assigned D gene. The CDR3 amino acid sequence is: CASTEDLGNTIYF. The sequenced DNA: TGCGCCAGCACCGAAGACCTCGGAAACACCATATATTTT.